A single TCR beta chain is shown here with its context. These data come from a study of blood T cell repertoires in COVID-19. Study as a whole: The United States, Italy and Spain were the sources of the acute and convalescent COVID-19 samples. From T cells, B-cell-depleted T cells, or PBMCs came the material, which was cDNA or gDNA.

Profiled with immunoSEQ multiplex PCR; TCRdb holds only in-frame clones, not every one. Seen here are about 190,000 clones, about nine tenths observed once, and the top ten hold approximately 6.7%. CDR1 and CDR2 from the germline V gene are MNHEY and SVGEGT. V lost 0 bases and J lost 0, with 6 bases in between. This CDR3 comprises 16 residues. The sample consisted of peripheral blood. The chain links TRBV6-2 or TRBV6-3 to TRBJ2-6; no definite D call. The clonotype was recovered from a man aged 40-49 years with acute or convalescent COVID-19. CDR3 sequence (DNA): TGTGCCAGCAGTTACTCGAGAGACTCTGGGGCCAACGTCCTGACTTTC. Amino acid sequence: CASSYSRDSGANVLTF.